The 26 T cell receptor beta chains in this list originate from one sample, sequenced in a study of cytomegalovirus exposure and HLA in healthy donors (dated by TCRdb to the late 2010s). Libraries came from the immunoSEQ multiplex PCR assay. For the multiplex PCR, a mixture combining 60 forward primers for TCR Vbeta segments and 13 reverse primers for TCR Jbeta segments was used. The table comes from immuneACCESS by way of TCRdb, which keeps in-frame sequences with V and J called. Part of the clones is missing from these tables; in studies checked, under half for an unresolved V gene and the rest for unknown reasons. The table for this sample records about 120,000 clones. The ten largest account for around 7% of the sample. Sequencing used PBMCs. Every receptor here comes from a man in his forties in good health and CMV-seropositive.

The V call is TRBV27, the J call TRBJ2-2; D is uncertain. CDR3 size: 13 residues. Germline loops: CDR1 MNHEY, CDR2 SMNVEV (reference sequence). Trimming cost V 3 bases and J 5 bases, with 7 bases left between them. This CDR3 is CASSFGTTGELFF. CDR3 DNA: TGTGCCAGCAGTTTTGGCACAACCGGGGAGCTGTTTTTT.

DNA for the CDR3: TGCGCCAGCAGCCACAGCGGTGCCGGGACTAGCGGGACGAGTGAGCAGTTCTTC. Residues: CASSHSGAGTSGTSEQFF. This sequence joins TRBV4-1 and TRBJ2-1; 13 bases are shared with TRBD2. The germline V gene encodes CDR1 MGHRA and CDR2 YSYEKL. The CDR3 consists of 18 residues. The trim removed 3 bases at V and 9 bases at J, leaving 14 bases unmatched.

The chain recombines TRBV4-3 with TRBJ2-5, with D hard to call. The tail of the sequence fits TRBJ2-7 better, so the J call may be wrong. Germline CDR1 reads LGHNA; CDR2 reads YSLEER. The CDR3 runs to 13 residues. The CDR3 protein is CASSQDRAYEQYF. The CDR3 bases are TGCGCCAGCAGCCAAGATAGAGCCTACGAGCAGTACTTC.

The V and J genes are TRBV18 and TRBJ2-2, with a weak D call TRBD1 (5 bases). Per the germline V gene, CDR1 is KGHSH and CDR2 is LQKENI. The V gene lost 1 base and the J gene lost 2 bases, with 17 bases spanning the gap. The CDR3 is made up of 18 amino acids. The CDR3 nucleotides are TGTGCCAGCTCACCACTGCAGGGAAGGGGCCCAAACACCGGGGAGCTGTTTTTT. It codes for CASSPLQGRGPNTGELFF.

This sequence joins TRBV11-3 and TRBJ2-1; D might be TRBD1 (7 bases). The germline V gene has CDR1 SGHNT and CDR2 YENEEA. The CDR3 extends over 16 amino acids. V shed 1 base and J shed 4 bases, with 14 bases lying between them. The CDR3 spells CASSLGGQGGYNEQFF. The CDR3, as DNA: TGTGCCAGCAGCTTAGGGGGGCAGGGGGGATACAATGAGCAGTTCTTC.

CDR3 sequence (DNA): TGTGCCCAGGGGACCGAAAACATTCAGTACTTC. This codes for CAQGTENIQYF. The chain is built from TRBV27 and TRBJ2-4; the D gene is possibly TRBD1 (6 bases). CDR3 length equals 11 residues. Germline CDR1 MNHEY, CDR2 SMNVEV (reference sequence). Trimming left V 11 bases short and J 5 bases short, with 10 bases between.

The V and J genes are TRBV5-1 and TRBJ2-5; TRBD2 matches 8 bases. From germline, CDR1 is SGHRS and CDR2 YFSETQ. V shed 1 base and J 1 base; nucleotides not matched to a gene: 9. This CDR3 has 17 residues. Written as DNA, the CDR3 is TGCGCCAGCAGCTTGAGGCTAGGAGCGGGAGTCCAAGAGACCCAGTACTTC. Translation gives CASSLRLGAGVQETQYF.

The genes are TRBV7-9 and TRBJ2-4; weak D call: TRBD2 (5 bases). Trimming shortened V by 1 base and J by 7 bases, and 5 bases separated the two germline ends. The germline gives CDR1 SEHNR, CDR2 FQNEAQ (reference sequence). There are 12 residues in the CDR3. The chain's CDR3 is CASSLGGNIQYF. CDR3 nucleotide sequence: TGTGCCAGCAGCTTAGGAGGGAACATTCAGTACTTC.

The chain carries TRBV19 and TRBJ2-2, with D maybe TRBD2 (6 bases). Germline V gene sequence: CDR1 LNHDA, CDR2 SQIVND (reference sequence). V was trimmed by 10 bases and J by 4 bases, leaving 22 bases between them. The CDR3 length is 16 residues. Here the CDR3 reads CATLASENKFTGELFF. CDR3 in DNA: TGTGCCACCCTAGCTAGCGAGAATAAATTCACCGGGGAGCTGTTTTTT.

This CDR3 is CAISGRGDYNEQFF. The CDR3 DNA sequence: TGTGCCATCAGTGGAAGGGGCGATTACAATGAGCAGTTCTTC. The chain carries TRBV10-3 and TRBJ2-1, with TRBD1 as a possible D gene (5 bases). The CDR3 covers 14 residues. V dropped 4 bases and J dropped 4 bases, with 11 bases sitting between them. Germline V lookup: CDR1 ENHRY, CDR2 SYGVKD.

The rearrangement joins TRBV11-3 to TRBJ1-1; 8 nucleotides line up with TRBD1. V lost 6 bases and J lost 1; bases outside the gene matches: 4. CDR3 length equals 14 residues. CDR1 and CDR2 (germline): SGHNT, YENEEA. The CDR3 region is CASSRQGQNTEAFF. The CDR3 region has the DNA TGTGCCAGCAGTCGACAGGGGCAGAACACTGAAGCTTTCTTT.

The chain combines TRBV5-1 with TRBJ2-7; tentative D call: TRBD2 (5 bases). CDR3 length equals 16 residues. Germline CDR1 and CDR2: SGHRS and YFSETQ. The germline V and J ends were trimmed by 5 bases and 4 bases, with 22 bases remaining between them. The CDR3 nucleotides read TGCGCCAGCAGGGTGCTAGCATGGACGGATTCGTACGAGCAGTACTTC. Translation gives CASRVLAWTDSYEQYF.

The V and J genes are TRBV5-1 and TRBJ1-4; D is ambiguous. There are 20 residues in the CDR3. V was pared by 0 bases and J by 4 bases, with 25 bases between. CDR1 and CDR2 (germline): SGHRS, YFSETQ. DNA for the CDR3: TGCGCCAGCAGCTTGGCATGGGGAATGCGGGCCGATAGGCATAATGAAAAACTGTTTTTT. It encodes CASSLAWGMRADRHNEKLFF.

This chain joins TRBV10-3 and TRBJ1-2, with D tentatively TRBD1 (6 bases). The CDR3 runs 16 residues. V was shortened by 7 bases and J by 2 bases, with 20 bases between the two germline ends. Germline V gene lookup returns CDR1 ENHRY and CDR2 SYGVKD. DNA for the CDR3: TGTGCCATCAAGGACGCAGGGGCTCCTACGAACTATGGCTACACCTTC. This translates into CAIKDAGAPTNYGYTF.

The chain couples TRBV6-6 to TRBJ1-5, with 10 bases aligning to TRBD1. In germline, CDR1 is MNHNY, CDR2 SVGAGI (reference sequence). J gave up 6 bases and V 0 bases, and 5 bases lay outside the gene matches. The CDR3 covers 16 residues. CDR3 nucleotide sequence: TGTGCCAGCAGTTACTCGACAGGGGGCTCAAGTCAGCCCCAGCATTTT. Translated: CASSYSTGGSSQPQHF.

The gene calls are TRBV9 and TRBJ2-7; D not resolved. The CDR3 has 13 amino acids. Trimming left V 3 bases short and J 3 bases short, with 10 bases between. Germline assignment: CDR1 SGDLS and CDR2 YYNGEE. CDR3 sequence: CASSADPSYEQYF. For the CDR3, the DNA is TGTGCCAGCAGCGCCGACCCTAGCTACGAGCAGTACTTC.

The chain joins TRBV7-2 to TRBJ2-7; D may be TRBD2 (5 bases). V was clipped by 6 bases and J by 2 bases, with 11 bases between them. Germline V CDR1 and CDR2: SGHTA, FQGNSA. The CDR3 consists of 13 residues. The CDR3 protein is CASREAVTYEQYF. In DNA form, the CDR3 reads TGTGCCAGCAGGGAGGCGGTGACCTACGAGCAGTACTTC.

The J gene is TRBJ1-1, the V gene TRBV6-5; D unresolved. In germline, CDR1 is MNHEY, CDR2 SVGAGI. Trimming cost V 2 bases and J 7 bases, with 14 bases left between them. CDR3 length: 14 amino acids. Written as DNA, the CDR3 is TGTGCCAGCAGTTACATAGTCGGGGTCGGTGAAGCTTTCTTT. Encoded protein: CASSYIVGVGEAFF.

The rearrangement joins TRBV19 to TRBJ2-3; 7 bases map to TRBD2. Trimming at V came to 9 bases and at J to 0 bases, leaving 15 bases not matched to a gene. The CDR3 length is 17 residues. Germline V gene data show CDR1 as LNHDA and CDR2 as SQIVND (reference sequence). CDR3: CASRPTYTSESTDTQYF. The CDR3 coding sequence is TGTGCCAGCAGACCCACTTATACTAGCGAAAGCACAGATACGCAGTATTTT. Full variable domain (outside the CDR3, taken from reference TRBV19 and TRBJ2-3): DGGITQSPKYLFRKEGQNVTLSCEQNLNHDAMYWYRQDPGQGLRLIYYSQIVNDFQKGDIAEGYSVSREKKESFPLTVTSAQKNPTAFYLCASRPTYTSESTDTQYFGPGTRLTVL.

This chain links TRBV5-1 with TRBJ2-7, with 11 bases identical to TRBD1. The CDR3 sequence is 16 residues long. The germline gives CDR1 SGHRS, CDR2 YFSETQ. J gave up 4 bases and V 3 bases, and 9 bases lay outside the gene matches. The DNA of the CDR3 is TGCGCCAGCAGCTCCATTGGGGGGACAGGGGGATACGAGCAGTACTTC. It specifies CASSSIGGTGGYEQYF.

The rearrangement links TRBV19 to TRBJ1-1; 10 nucleotides align to TRBD1. From germline, CDR1 is LNHDA and CDR2 SQIVND (reference sequence). The CDR3 covers 11 residues. In DNA, the CDR3 is TGTGCTTCGGACAGGGGGGCTGAAGCTTTCTTT. Translation: CASDRGAEAFF.

The chain's CDR3 is CASSFTDRRVYEQYF. The CDR3 nucleotides are TGTGCCAGCAGCTTCACTGACAGGCGGGTCTACGAGCAGTACTTC. V and J are TRBV5-5 and TRBJ2-7, with TRBD1 as a possible D gene (6 bases). V dropped 2 bases and J dropped 3 bases, with 15 bases sitting between them. The CDR3 loop spans 15 amino acids. Germline V CDR1 and CDR2: SGHKS, YYEKEE (reference sequence).

This rearrangement joins TRBV15 to TRBJ1-4; D is perhaps TRBD1 (6 bases). This CDR3 region has 16 residues. CDR1 and CDR2 from the germline V gene are LNHNV and YYDKDF (reference sequence). V gave up 1 base and J gave up 8 bases, with 17 bases separating them. This CDR3 is CATSRVLGRGREKLFF. CDR3 bases: TGTGCCACCAGCAGAGTCCTGGGCAGGGGACGGGAAAAACTGTTTTTT.

This sequence joins TRBV7-6 and TRBJ2-3, with TRBD2 matching over 8 bases. V trimming: 0 bases; J trimming: 5 bases; junction bases outside the gene matches: 7. The length of the CDR3 is 16 residues. Germline V gives CDR1 SGHVS, CDR2 FNYEAQ. CDR3 coding DNA: TGTGCCAGCAGCTTAGCGGGAGCGGGAGTGGGAGATACGCAGTATTTT. Translated, it gives CASSLAGAGVGDTQYF.

The CDR3 DNA reads TGTGCCCAGGGGATCGGAGGTATCGCTTTCTTT. Translation: CAQGIGGIAFF. This sequence joins TRBV30 and TRBJ1-1; D is possibly TRBD1 (6 bases). CDR1 is GTSNPN and CDR2 is SVGIG in the germline V gene (reference sequence). The CDR3 has 11 residues. Deletions cut 8 bases from V and 11 bases from J, with 18 bases between.

This sequence joins TRBV5-6 and TRBJ1-1; tentatively, D is TRBD1 (5 bases). The V gene lost 6 bases and the J gene lost 4 bases, with 13 bases spanning the gap. Germline CDR1 reads SGHDT; CDR2 reads YYEEEE. The CDR3 loop spans 13 amino acids. CDR3 bases: TGTGCCAGCACCTTATGGGGCAGCACTGAAGCTTTCTTT. It is translated as CASTLWGSTEAFF.